This TCR beta chain was documented in a study of OX40 agonist ivuxolimab in advanced cancers. As for the study in general: An agonistic human IgG2 monoclonal antibody against OX40 (CD134) was given.

Sequencing was performed with immunoSEQ multiplex PCR; in TCRdb, only in-frame clones are kept and a portion is missing. The repertoire holds 45,000 to 55,000 clones, with about 88% as singletons. CDR1 is SGHDT and CDR2 is YYEEEE in the germline V gene. The CDR3 has 14 amino acids. V was cut by 2 bases and J by 5 bases, with 8 bases left in between. The source of this sequence is an adult with an advanced solid tumor such as melanoma, head and neck, liver or kidney cancer. The sample was CD4+ or CD8+ T cells sorted from blood, taken in a trial of the OX40 agonist ivuxolimab. The rearrangement joins TRBV5-6 to TRBJ1-6; D remains ambiguous. This CDR3 is CASSLGLNNSPLHF. The CDR3 DNA reads TGTGCCAGCAGCTTAGGACTGAATAATTCACCCCTCCACTTT.